This T cell receptor beta chain was recorded in a study (dated by TCRdb to about 2015). Study-wide context: The study set out to test whether tumor-infiltrating Tregs in breast cancer get recruited from blood Tregs or are instead converted in situ from other CD4+ T cell subsets.

Amplification of full-length TCR variable regions was done by 5' RACE PCR using constant-region reverse primers, and this step was followed by semi-nested PCR with Nested Universal Primer A. Using the ReliaPrep RNA Cell Miniprep System, total RNA was extracted, and the SMARTer RACE 5'/3' Kit was then used to reverse transcribe the RNA into 5'RACE-ready cDNA. Multiplex adaptors were used to barcode full-length TCR alpha and beta libraries, and the barcoded libraries were sequenced on an Illumina MiSeq. The authors' pipeline ran thus. Sequencing data were pooled across the five patients for each of nine subset-tissue groups and compared by unsupervised clustering of TCR gene usage. The Morisita-Horn index, with shared sequences weighted by their contribution to each repertoire, was used to calculate repertoire similarity. Starting from the raw public reads, TCRdb applied fastp trimming at Q25, assembled clones with MiXCR and retained in-frame beta chains. CDR3 protein duplicates are merged, each entry listing the most common genes and DNA. These V and J calls rely on TCRdb rather than the paper's analysis. The sample yields around 55,000 distinct CDR3 sequences; roughly 20% were counted once. Clones ranked in the top ten supply 3.2% of the sample.

Cells that were CD4+CD25+CD127-/low were isolated as Tregs. Tregs, naive and memory CD4+ T cells from tumor, blood and ipsilateral draining lymph nodes of roughly 5 breast cancer patients underwent full-length TCR alpha and beta sequencing. Tumor tissue and lymph nodes obtained by ipsilateral axillary dissection were perfused with PBS, cut into small pieces and digested using collagenase I and hyaluronidase. FACS confirmed that the sorted cell populations were more than 90% pure. CDR1 and CDR2 (SGHAT, FQNNGV) derive from the germline V gene. V loses 4 bases of germline sequence and J loses 6 bases, and the interval between the two ends is 14 bases. From the cysteine up to the phenylalanine, the CDR3 has a length of 14 residues. Only the CDR3 region is kept as DNA, spanning 42 bases read in frame from base 1. The research as a whole found: The greatest overlap of tumor-infiltrating Treg TCR alpha and beta sequences was with tumor naive CD4+ T cells, followed next by blood naive CD4+ T cells. Tumor memory CD4+ T cell TCR gene usage clustered with blood and lymph node memory CD4+ cells and lymph node naive CD4+ cells. Validation in the larger cohort was restricted to a single TCR beta V-J rearrangement rather than whole repertoires.

This clonotype was observed a few times. Its binding antigen is unknown. There are no base qualities to consult, and no much larger clone falls within one base. The chain is made from TRBV11-2 and TRBJ2-3; the D gene could be TRBD1 or TRBD2, each one agreeing over 6 bases. Sample: tumor-infiltrating Tregs sorted from the breast tumor. The TCR sequence derives from a female donor with breast cancer. The sequenced DNA is TGTGCCAGCAGCTCTCCACGGGGGCGTGATACGCAGTATTTT. The translation is CASSSPRGRDTQYF.